The rows below give T cell receptor beta chains drawn from one sample of a study of long-term antiretroviral therapy in people with HIV. Here immunoSEQ multiplex PCR was the method, and the copy in TCRdb shows in-frame clones only, minus some. The table lists 30,000 to 35,000 clones, approximately 95% of them singletons. The sample here was unsorted PBMCs, taken 5.1 years after starting antiretroviral therapy. These receptors all come from a woman between 45 and 60 years old with HIV. Each CDR3 is given with its conserved first and last residue.

CDR3aa	v_gene	j_gene
CASSSRPIGNQPQHF	TRBV6-5	TRBJ1-5
CSVGVGSRAKNIQYF	TRBV29-1	TRBJ2-4
CAINPRDIGLLNYGYTF	TRBV10-3	TRBJ1-2
CAWIRDRGRAYGYTF	TRBV30	TRBJ1-2
CASSLDVGGGLTYEQYF	TRBV7-2	TRBJ2-7
CASSSGQGARTEAFF	TRBV5-1	TRBJ1-1
CASSLGRQGSYNSPLHF	TRBV11-1	TRBJ1-6
CASRAGTGVEKLFF	TRBV2	TRBJ1-4
CASSITGPKNIQYF	TRBV19	TRBJ2-4
CASNRGRTNEKLFF	TRBV6-5	TRBJ1-4
CASHPSGAGETQYF	TRBV6-6	TRBJ2-5
CASSNGQGEETQYF	TRBV7-9	TRBJ2-5
CASSWSTEAFF	TRBV2	TRBJ1-1
CASSSGQLMNTEAFF	TRBV5-1	TRBJ1-1
CASSLMGSGANVLTF	TRBV27	TRBJ2-6
CASSPQQGRGIQYF	TRBV18	TRBJ2-4
CASNPQGRRTYEQYF	TRBV21-1	TRBJ2-7
CAWSMDPGLAGARYNEQFF	TRBV30	TRBJ2-1